Listed here is a single T cell receptor beta chain. Which antigen it targets is not known. Base qualities were left out, and no much larger clone turns up one base away. Sequencing used an Illumina NovaSeq 6000. TCRalpha and TCRbeta cDNA libraries were built by 5'RACE with constant-segment primers, adding sample barcodes and unique molecular identifiers. Trizol reagent was used to extract RNA from every sample. The libraries were amplified in two PCR steps, and the second step added a second sample barcode and Illumina TruSeq adapters. Sequencing of the libraries was done on an Illumina NovaSeq, producing 2 x 150 bp paired-end reads. As for the original processing: Demultiplexing of reads and collapsing into UMI-guided consensus sequences were performed with migec v1.2.7. Using mixcr v2.1.11, the UMI consensuses were aligned to TRA and TRB V and J templates and assembled into clonotypes. A clonotype was counted as expanded or contracted only when both edgeR and NoisET called the clonotype significant, with the noise models trained on biological replicates. edgeR calls used a false discovery rate-adjusted p below 0.01 and a log2 fold-change threshold of 1. As an exploratory analysis of dynamics, max-normalized trajectories of the 1000 most abundant clonotypes were examined by PCA with hierarchical clustering. Separately sequenced CD4+ and CD8+ repertoires were used to assign a CD4 or CD8 phenotype to each responding clone. Using fastp at Q25 and MiXCR, TCRdb reprocessed the public reads and kept productive beta chains. Here each entry gathers all rows of one CDR3 protein and keeps the most common genes and DNA. The V and J calls reflect TCRdb's pipeline rather than the authors' work. The sample has about 540,000 distinct CDR3 sequences on record, approximately 20% of them singletons. The ten largest clones capture approximately 12% of the sample.

The germline V gene sets CDR1 to SNHLY and CDR2 to FYNNEI. From the cysteine through the phenylalanine, the CDR3 covers 13 amino acids. The entry retains the CDR3 DNA only, 39 bases that are in frame from base 1. The V end gives up 7 bases and the J end 8 bases, leaving 5 bases in the junction not matched to a gene. This sample was taken from a study of T-cell memory formation after mild COVID-19 (dated by TCRdb to the early 2020s). With respect to the entire study: TCR sequence clusters from the two donors were found to be largely donor specific. The cohort was made up of two young adult volunteers, one female and one male, who were previously healthy. Longitudinal TCRalpha and TCRbeta repertoire sequencing tracked T-cell clones expanding and contracting after mild COVID-19 in a couple of donors.

The investigation overall reported the following: Only two mild cases were covered by the study, and larger cohorts that include severe cases with pre-infection samples were considered necessary. Clones contracting from day 15 to 85 had balanced CD4/CD8 phenotypes, while a second wave expanding from day 15 to 37 was biased towards CD4+. Contracting CD4+ clones were located mainly in the CM and EM memory subsets, whereas CD8+ clones were found to be enriched in EMRA. SARS-CoV-2 specificity of the second-wave clones peaking on day 37 was not confirmed. Some responding clones were found in pre-infection memory, which suggests that pre-existing cross-reactive memory T cells took part in the SARS-CoV-2 response.

PBMCs were isolated by Ficoll-Paque density gradient centrifugation. The TCR comes from an adult woman who had mild COVID-19 (a few samples of this study predate the infection). The sample titles of this study are shuffled in the database, so cell type and time point are left out; the donor was told from shared clones. Sequenced: PBMCs or a T cell subset sorted from them (not recorded which). The rearranged chain carries TRBV2 and TRBJ1-4, with 9 bases matching TRBD1. The DNA reads TGTGCCAGCACGGGACAGGGTGGAGAAAAACTGTTTTTT. The resulting protein is CASTGQGGEKLFF.